This paragraph covers one T cell receptor (beta chain) sequence. The antigen is not known. The data were taken from a study of cytomegalovirus exposure and HLA in healthy donors. Points from the study as a whole: A later analysis reportedly identified an Asian-associated ancestry cluster as carrying fewer N-insertions than the 666-donor mean.

PCR amplification relied on 60 Vbeta primers (plus 13 Jbeta primers). Only in-frame clones appear in the TCRdb table, and some are missing; sequencing was by immunoSEQ multiplex PCR. The sample has approximately 190,000 clones, around 87% seen once; the top ten hold less than 1.3%. The clonotype was recovered from a boy under 10 years old in good health and CMV-seronegative. The sequencing input was PBMCs.

CDR3: CASSIAGWGNQPQHF. The CDR3 DNA follows: TGTGCCAGTAGTATAGCAGGATGGGGCAATCAGCCCCAGCATTTT. The J gene is TRBJ1-5, the V gene TRBV19; D uncertain. Trimming left V 1 base short and J 2 bases short, with 9 bases between. The CDR3 has 15 amino acids. Germline V gene lookup returns CDR1 LNHDA and CDR2 SQIVND (reference sequence).